The clone carrying this T cell receptor (beta chain) was seen ten or more times. Its specificity is unknown. This sample was included in a study of T cells after yellow fever vaccination. Study-wide background: Fractions low in cell number were prepared with SMART-Seq v4 Ultra Low Input.

TCRdb itself ran the 5' RACE reads through MiXCR, one entry per CDR3 protein. The sample holds 320,000 or so distinct CDR3 sequences; roughly 8% are singletons and the top ten take around 17%. Study-wide results and limits: After the booster, approximately 95% of CD4 and about nine tenths of CD8 primary-response clones were re-detected.

This CDR3 has 14 amino acids. V was clipped by 1 base and J by 1 base, with 4 bases between them. From germline, CDR1 is SNHLY and CDR2 FYNNEI. The chain carries TRBV2 and TRBJ2-2; no firm D call. The material sequenced was PBMCs, taken roughly 45 days after the first yellow fever vaccination. The source of this sequence is a young man who received the YFV17D yellow fever vaccine. The CDR3 region has the DNA TGTGCCAGCAGTGAAGGCAAGAACACCGGGGAGCTGTTTTTT. It specifies CASSEGKNTGELFF. The variable domain in full, completed from reference TRBV2 and TRBJ2-2, reads EPEVTQTPSHQVTQMGQEVILRCVPISNHLYFYWYRQILGQKVEFLVSFYNNEISEKSEIFDDQFSVERPDGSNFTLKIRSTKLEDSAMYFCASSEGKNTGELFFGEGSRLTVL.